This entry features one T cell receptor beta chain sequence. Its specificity is unknown. The data belong to a study of T cells in Graves' hyperthyroidism and ophthalmopathy. Study-wide results and caveats: Stable hyperthyroidism was separated from ophthalmopathy by a model based on 13 V-J features. Most thyroid clonotypes expanded above 0.001 were also detected in blood.

The CDR3 runs 16 residues. In germline, CDR1 is SGHVS, CDR2 FQNEAQ. V lost 7 bases and J 1 base, leaving 16 bases between the germline ends. Each ophthalmopathy patient scored at least 3 on the Clinical Activity Score and at least 4 on NOSPECS grade, with duration under 3 months. Each 10 ml fresh peripheral blood draw supplied the PBMCs. RNA transcripts yielded amplified TCR beta CDR3 regions. Using the HTBI primer set, a first-round RT-PCR was run on the TCR CDR3. TCRdb re-analysed the multiplex PCR reads in MiXCR, keeping a single row per CDR3 protein. The sample has approximately 430,000 distinct CDR3 sequences; roughly 14% are singletons.

The rearrangement uses TRBV7-8 and TRBJ2-2; a weak D match, TRBD1 (5 bases). This TCR derives from a man aged 18 to 35 with Graves' ophthalmopathy. Sequencing was performed on blood. CDR3 protein: CASIFPGALNTGELFF. The CDR3 DNA is TGTGCCAGCATCTTTCCTGGGGCTTTGAACACCGGGGAGCTGTTTTTT.